Listed below are T cell receptor beta chains from one sample, sequenced in a study of T cell responses to AZD1222 COVID-19 vaccine. TCRdb's copy holds only in-frame clones and misses some; the assay was immunoSEQ multiplex PCR. The sample contains around 140,000 clones, around 90% of which appear only once. The sample consisted of peripheral blood, taken on day 0 of AZD1222 vaccination. All receptors come from an adult in good health. Both conserved end residues are part of each CDR3. A D gene is named only where the DNA matches it firmly. Expanded clones get a size class; other rows say once, few or many, or leave the size out.

J gene | V gene | D gene | clone size | CDR3 DNA | CDR3 protein
TRBJ1-5 | TRBV5-4 | NA | NA | TGTGCCAGCAGCTTGGGGCCGGGGATAATTCAGCCCCAGCATTTT | CASSLGPGIIQPQHF
TRBJ2-1 | TRBV19 | TRBD2 | NA | TGTGCCAGTAGTATCTCTAGGACTAGCGGGTCCGCCTACAATGAGCAGTTCTTC | CASSISRTSGSAYNEQFF
TRBJ1-2 | TRBV30 | NA | NA | TGTGCCTGGAGTAGGGACTCGCGGAGTGGCTACACCTTC | CAWSRDSRSGYTF
TRBJ1-4 | TRBV2 | TRBD1 | once | TGTGCCAGCAGCTACGACAGGGATGGAGGCAATGAAAAACTGTTTTTT | CASSYDRDGGNEKLFF
TRBJ1-3 | TRBV10-1 | NA | NA | TGCGCCAGCCTTACCGCCCCTCCTGGAAACACCATATATTTT | CASLTAPPGNTIYF
TRBJ1-2 | TRBV19 | NA | NA | TGTGCCAGTAGTGGCTACACCTTC | CASSGYTF
TRBJ1-6 | TRBV5-6 | TRBD1 | NA | TGTGCCAGCAGCCGGGGACAGGGGTGGAACTCACCCCTCCACTTT | CASSRGQGWNSPLHF
TRBJ1-1 | TRBV2 | NA | NA | TGTGCCAGCAGTCCTATTATAAACACTGAAGCTTTCTTT | CASSPIINTEAFF
TRBJ1-4 | TRBV6-5 | NA | NA | TGTGCCAGCAACTTCAGGCCGAGGTGGGAAAAACTGTTTTTT | CASNFRPRWEKLFF
TRBJ1-5 | TRBV20-1 | TRBD1 | NA | TGCAGTGGGGGAGCCGCACAGGGGCAGCATTTT | CSGGAAQGQHF
TRBJ2-7 | TRBV4-1 | NA | NA | TGCGCCAGCAGCCAAGATGAGGGTTCTTTCAGCTACGAGCAGTACTTC | CASSQDEGSFSYEQYF
TRBJ1-1 | TRBV20-1 | TRBD1 | once | TGCAGTGCTGAGACAGGGGGCGAAGCTTTCTTT | CSAETGGEAFF
TRBJ1-2 | TRBV5-5 | TRBD1 | once | TGTGCCAGCAGCTTGGCCGGGGGCGGGACAGGGTACACCTTC | CASSLAGGGTGYTF
TRBJ1-1 | TRBV5-1 | NA | few | TGCGCCAGCAGCTTGGAGGGATTGAACACTGAAGCTTTCTTT | CASSLEGLNTEAFF
TRBJ2-7 | TRBV10-1 | NA | NA | TGCGCCAGCAGCTATCAGTACTTC | CASSYQYF
TRBJ1-3 | TRBV9 | NA | NA | TGTGCCAGCAGCTCCATGGGTGCTTCTGGAAACACCATATATTTT | CASSSMGASGNTIYF
TRBJ1-1 | TRBV7-3 | NA | NA | TGTGCCAGCAGCCCAGAGCCTATGGGGTTAACGTGGAACACTGAAGCTTTCTTT | CASSPEPMGLTWNTEAFF
TRBJ1-3 | TRBV11-1 | NA | NA | TGTGCCAGCAGGGGGCATATCTCTGGAAACACCATATATTTT | CASRGHISGNTIYF
TRBJ1-2 | TRBV4-1 | NA | NA | TGCGCCAGCAGCCAAGGTGCAACCCATAACTATGGCTACACCTTC | CASSQGATHNYGYTF
TRBJ1-5 | TRBV20-1 | NA | NA | TGCAGTGCTATTGAGGGCGCTTATAGCAATCAGCCCCAGCATTTT | CSAIEGAYSNQPQHF
TRBJ2-1 | TRBV7-2 | NA | once | TGTGCCAGCAGTCTTAAAGGGGGAGCAAACAATGAGCAGTTCTTC | CASSLKGGANNEQFF
TRBJ1-5 | TRBV5-8 | NA | NA | TGTGCCAGCAGCCAGGGCTTTAGCAATCAGCCCCAGCATTTT | CASSQGFSNQPQHF
TRBJ2-1 | TRBV7-9 | NA | few | TGTGCCAGCAGCTTAGCTGACTCTGCAAACAATGAGCAGTTCTTC | CASSLADSANNEQFF
TRBJ2-5 | TRBV2 | TRBD1 | NA | TGTGCCAGCAGTCGGGACAGGGAAGAGACCCAGTACTTC | CASSRDREETQYF
TRBJ1-5 | TRBV3-1/TRBV3-2 | NA | NA | TGTGCCAGCAGCCAAGTTGTCAATCAGCCCCAGCATTTT | CASSQVVNQPQHF
TRBJ1-4 | TRBV2 | NA | NA | TGTGCCACCGGGACAAAGAATGAAAAACTGTTTTTT | CATGTKNEKLFF
TRBJ1-1 | TRBV7-9 | NA | NA | TGTGCCAGCAGCTTCGGGCAGACCACTGAAGCTTTCTTT | CASSFGQTTEAFF
TRBJ1-1 | TRBV5-4 | NA | NA | TGTGCCAGCAGCCTTCCGGGACGGGAGAACACTGAAGCTTTCTTT | CASSLPGRENTEAFF
TRBJ1-1 | TRBV6-5 | NA | NA | TGTGCCAGCAGTTACTCGACTGGGGGAGGGGTAGCTTTCTTT | CASSYSTGGGVAFF
TRBJ1-2 | TRBV5-1 | NA | few | TGCGCCAGCAGCTTCGCTACAGGGACATATGGCTACACCTTC | CASSFATGTYGYTF
TRBJ1-5 | TRBV2 | NA | NA | TGTGCCAGCGGACGGACGATTCTTAGCAATCAGCCCCAGCATTTT | CASGRTILSNQPQHF
TRBJ1-1 | TRBV5-1 | NA | NA | TGCGCCAGCAGCATTCGACACGGTGGCACTGAAGCTTTCTTT | CASSIRHGGTEAFF
TRBJ2-3 | TRBV20-1 | TRBD2 | NA | TGCAGTGCTAGTCTGATCCTAGCGGGGGGGCTTGACACAGATACGCAGTATTTT | CSASLILAGGLDTDTQYF
TRBJ2-5 | TRBV2 | NA | NA | TGTGCCAGCAGCATAGGCCGGGAGACCCAGTACTTC | CASSIGRETQYF
TRBJ1-4 | TRBV10-2 | NA | NA | TGCGCCAGCAGCCCCGCGTGGGTGGGTGAAAAACTGTTTTTT | CASSPAWVGEKLFF
TRBJ1-1 | TRBV2 | TRBD1 | once | TGTGCCAGCCAGGGGACAGGGGTGGGTGAAGCTTTCTTT | CASQGTGVGEAFF
TRBJ1-6 | TRBV27 | NA | NA | TGTGCCAGCAGTTTAGGGAACGAGGGTTCACCCCTCCACTTT | CASSLGNEGSPLHF
TRBJ2-1 | TRBV5-4 | NA | NA | TGTGCCAGCAGGGACGGAGGAGATGAGCAGTTCTTC | CASRDGGDEQFF
TRBJ2-1 | TRBV2 | NA | NA | TGTGCCAGCAGTCCCTACAGGGCGGATGAGCAGTTCTTC | CASSPYRADEQFF
TRBJ2-2 | TRBV18 | TRBD2 | NA | TGTGCCAGCTCAGGACTAGGCGAGGGCACCGGGGAGCTGTTTTTT | CASSGLGEGTGELFF
TRBJ2-7 | TRBV18 | NA | NA | TGTGCCAGCTCACCCCAGTCGGGAAGGGGGTCCCTCTACGAGCAGTACTTC | CASSPQSGRGSLYEQYF
TRBJ2-7 | TRBV2 | NA | NA | TGTGCCAGCAGACTCCAGGGGGAGCAGTACTTC | CASRLQGEQYF
TRBJ1-1 | TRBV4-1 | NA | NA | TGCGCCAGCAGCCAAGATGCGGGAGAAGCTTTCTTT | CASSQDAGEAFF
TRBJ2-3 | TRBV7-2 | NA | NA | TGTGCCAGCAGCTTAAAGGTGGGGATTACAGATACGCAGTATTTT | CASSLKVGITDTQYF
TRBJ1-6 | TRBV7-3 | TRBD1 | NA | TGTGCCAGCAGCTCCCGGGACAGATTTTCACCCCTCCACTTT | CASSSRDRFSPLHF
TRBJ1-1 | TRBV3-1/TRBV3-2 | NA | once | TGTGCCAGCAGCCTCGCCGGGGCGGGGTACGGCACTGAAGCTTTCTTT | CASSLAGAGYGTEAFF
TRBJ2-5 | TRBV10-3 | TRBD1 | NA | TGTGCCATCAGTAGTGGACAGGGGAGGGAGACCCAGTACTTC | CAISSGQGRETQYF
TRBJ1-1 | TRBV29-1 | NA | NA | TGCAGCGTCCTCCCACAGGGTCTCGTGAACACTGAAGCTTTCTTT | CSVLPQGLVNTEAFF
TRBJ1-1 | TRBV29-1 | TRBD1 | once | TGCAGCGTCGAGACAGGGATGAACACTGAAGCTTTCTTT | CSVETGMNTEAFF
TRBJ1-2 | TRBV28 | TRBD1 | NA | TGTGCCAGTACAGGGGGAGGGGACTATGGCTACACCTTC | CASTGGGDYGYTF
TRBJ1-2 | TRBV7-9 | TRBD1 | NA | TGTGCCAGCAGCTTAGACGTCGGACAGGGCCTTCATGGCTACACCTTC | CASSLDVGQGLHGYTF
TRBJ1-1 | TRBV15 | NA | few | TGTGCCACCAGCAGAGATCAGGGGACTGAAGCTTTCTTT | CATSRDQGTEAFF
TRBJ1-1 | TRBV7-9 | NA | NA | TGTGCCAGCAGCTTAGAGGTAGGGATGAACACTGAAGCTTTCTTT | CASSLEVGMNTEAFF
TRBJ2-7 | TRBV9 | NA | once | TGTGCCAGCAGCCCCTCATCGACTAGTTACGAGCAGTACTTC | CASSPSSTSYEQYF
TRBJ2-2 | TRBV6-2/TRBV6-3 | TRBD2 | NA | TGTGCCAGCAGCCGACGGACTAGCGGGGAGGCCGGGGAGCTGTTTTTT | CASSRRTSGEAGELFF
TRBJ1-4 | TRBV7-8 | TRBD1 | NA | TGTGCCAGCAGCCCAGTAACCGGGACAGGGGGCAATAATGAAAAACTGTTTTTT | CASSPVTGTGGNNEKLFF
TRBJ1-4 | TRBV6-5 | NA | NA | TGTGCCAGCAGTCAGGGGACAACTAATGAAAAACTGTTTTTT | CASSQGTTNEKLFF
TRBJ2-3 | TRBV19 | NA | NA | TGTGCCAGTAGCTCACCCGGGGGCATTCCGGCGGCAGATACGCAGTATTTT | CASSSPGGIPAADTQYF
TRBJ1-1 | TRBV18 | NA | NA | TGTGCCAGCTCACCGAGAGGTAACACTGAAGCTTTCTTT | CASSPRGNTEAFF
TRBJ2-2 | TRBV21-1 | NA | once | TGTGCCAGCAGCACAAAGGTGCGGGGTCCTCTATCCACCGGGGAGCTGTTTTTT | CASSTKVRGPLSTGELFF